The next 26 T cell receptor beta chains were all read from a single sample in a study of beta chain features in type 1 diabetes. General observations from the study: Shorter TCRB CDR3s, moderately but significantly so, marked every one of the four CD4+ subsets in Type 1 diabetes patients.

Investigators reverse transcribed all isolated RNA, so they sequenced expressed TCRB transcripts. TCRdb's table, derived via immunoSEQ multiplex PCR, lists solely in-frame clones and lacks some. The table shows a few hundred thousand clones, with 16% occurring only once. No antigen is known for these receptors. The sample comprised naive CD4+ T cells from blood. Every receptor here comes from a man aged 25-45 years with type 1 diabetes.

This clone showed up just a few times. CDR3 amino acids: CASSQAEGRAEQFF. CDR3 in DNA: TGTGCCAGCAGCCAAGCCGAGGGGAGGGCGGAGCAGTTCTTC. This chain connects TRBV4-2 to TRBJ2-1, with 7 positions matching TRBD2. This CDR3 comprises 14 residues. With V trimmed by 1 base and J by 10 bases, 7 bases remained unmatched. Germline V CDR1 and CDR2: LGHNA, YNFKEQ.

This chain joins TRBV23-1 and TRBJ2-1; the match to TRBD1 covers 10 bases. TRBV23-1 is filed as an ORF, its function uncertain. Trimming at V came to 7 bases and at J to 8 bases, leaving 17 bases not matched to a gene. CDR3 length: 17 residues. The CDR3 reads CASISEHQTGGYHEQFF. In DNA form, the CDR3 reads TGCGCCAGCATATCGGAGCATCAGACAGGGGGCTATCATGAGCAGTTCTTC.

The CDR3 reads CASSADRGPYEQYF. CDR3 coding DNA: TGTGCCAGCAGCGCGGACAGGGGACCCTACGAGCAGTACTTC. This chain uses TRBV7-2 with TRBJ2-7; 9 nucleotides align to TRBD1. J gave up 2 bases and V 5 bases, and 4 bases lay outside the gene matches. The CDR3 has 14 residues. Looked up from germline, CDR1 is SGHTA and CDR2 is FQGNSA.

The chain combines TRBV28 with TRBJ2-1; D gene ambiguous. This CDR3 region has 15 residues. Trimming removed 5 bases from V and 4 bases from J, with 15 bases in between. CDR1 and CDR2 from the germline V gene are MDHEN and SYDVKM. Written as DNA, the CDR3 is TGTGCCAGCAGTGCATACGGCCGGAGATACAATGAGCAGTTCTTC. Protein sequence: CASSAYGRRYNEQFF.

The chain couples TRBV30 to TRBJ2-1; no clear D. V lost 2 bases and J 11 bases, leaving 13 bases between the germline ends. This CDR3 comprises 12 residues. The germline V gene encodes CDR1 GTSNPN and CDR2 SVGIG (reference sequence). The DNA for the CDR3 is TGTGCCTGGAGTAGGGCAGACCTTAAGCAGTTCTTC. Protein product: CAWSRADLKQFF.

This clone was seen a handful of times. The rearrangement uses TRBV10-3 and TRBJ1-4, with TRBD1 as a possible D gene (6 bases). Germline lookup yields CDR1 ENHRY and CDR2 SYGVKD. The CDR3 has 17 residues. V lost 2 bases, J lost 1 base, and 14 bases lay in between. CDR3 nucleotide sequence: TGTGCCATCAGTGAGCTTTGGAGGGGGATAACTAATGAAAAACTGTTTTTT. It is translated as CAISELWRGITNEKLFF.

This clone was picked up a small number of times. The chain combines TRBV6-6 with TRBJ2-5, with D unclear. The CDR3 loop spans 11 amino acids. V shed 5 bases and J shed 5 bases, with 6 bases lying between them. Per the germline V gene, CDR1 is MNHNY and CDR2 is SVGAGI (reference sequence). The CDR3 nucleotides read TGTGCCAGCAGTGCTCGTGAGACCCAGTACTTC. Translating it yields CASSARETQYF.

The V and J genes are TRBV9 and TRBJ2-1; D unclear. The V and J ends lost 0 bases and 0 bases respectively, with 7 bases between them. CDR3 length equals 15 residues. The germline V gene has CDR1 SGDLS and CDR2 YYNGEE. The CDR3 spells CASSVVGDSYNEQFF. CDR3 bases: TGTGCCAGCAGCGTAGTTGGAGACTCCTACAATGAGCAGTTCTTC.

V usage is TRBV28 and J usage is TRBJ2-4; D gene uncertain. Trimming took 3 bases from V and 2 from J, leaving 8 bases between them. The V gene's germline CDR1 is MDHEN and CDR2 SYDVKM. The CDR3 consists of 14 residues. CDR3 amino acids: CASSFTRTKNIQYF. As DNA, the CDR3 is TGTGCCAGCAGTTTCACCAGAACCAAAAACATTCAGTACTTC.

This clone came up a few times. The rearrangement joins TRBV5-6 to TRBJ2-7, with D possibly being TRBD1 (5 bases). Germline loops: CDR1 SGHDT, CDR2 YYEEEE. The germline V and J ends were trimmed by 1 base and 7 bases, with 18 bases remaining between them. The CDR3 totals 15 residues. CDR3 protein: CASSLIDRGVGEQYF. In DNA, the CDR3 is TGTGCCAGCAGCTTGATTGATAGGGGCGTCGGGGAGCAGTACTTC.

The rearrangement joins TRBV25-1 to TRBJ1-1; maybe TRBD1 (6 bases). Trimming shortened V by 5 bases and J by 3 bases, and 16 bases separated the two germline ends. The CDR3 runs to 15 residues. Per germline, CDR1 MGHDK and CDR2 SYGVNS. The CDR3 loop is CASSPQGWRDTEAFF. Written as DNA, the CDR3 is TGTGCCAGCAGTCCACAGGGTTGGAGGGACACTGAAGCTTTCTTT.

This clone was counted a few times. The rearrangement uses TRBV5-1 and TRBJ2-7; 8 bases are shared with TRBD1. Germline loops: CDR1 SGHRS, CDR2 YFSETQ. The CDR3 runs 15 residues. J lost 5 bases, V lost 3 bases, and 10 bases had no gene match. The CDR3, as DNA: TGCGCCAGCAGCTCCCGGGCAGGGGGCGGACACGAGCAGTACTTC. Translated: CASSSRAGGGHEQYF.

This clone turned up a few times. The chain links TRBV29-1 to TRBJ1-4; D not resolved. V dropped 4 bases and J dropped 4 bases, with 10 bases sitting between them. The CDR3 totals 13 residues. Germline-derived CDR1 and CDR2 are SQVTM and ANQGSEA. Here the CDR3 reads CSVAGDDNEKLFF. The DNA of the CDR3 is TGCAGCGTTGCGGGAGATGATAATGAAAAACTGTTTTTT.

The genes are TRBV28 and TRBJ2-7; 9 bases fit TRBD2. Germline V CDR1 and CDR2: MDHEN, SYDVKM. The junction had 10 bases not matched to a gene; V was cut back by 3 bases and J by 7 bases. The CDR3 extends over 15 amino acids. The CDR3 loop is CASSFSGSDLEEQYF. The CDR3 region has the DNA TGTGCCAGCAGTTTTAGCGGGAGTGACTTGGAGGAGCAGTACTTC.

The V and J genes are TRBV29-1 and TRBJ1-4, with 9 bases matching TRBD1. Per germline, CDR1 SQVTM and CDR2 ANQGSEA. V was clipped by 6 bases and J by 5 bases; unmatched bases: 7. The CDR3 is 14 amino acids. The CDR3 region is CSVLMTGGNEKLFF. The CDR3 DNA reads as TGCAGCGTCTTAATGACAGGGGGGAATGAAAAACTGTTTTTT.

The chain joins TRBV28 to TRBJ2-5, with 7 bases fitting TRBD1. After removal of 4 bases from V and 1 base from J, the junction contained 3 bases not matched to a gene. Germline V gene lookup returns CDR1 MDHEN and CDR2 SYDVKM. The CDR3 has 14 residues. CDR3 DNA sequence: TGTGCCAGCAGTTGGGGACAGCCCCAAGAGACCCAGTACTTC. This gives the protein CASSWGQPQETQYF.

V is TRBV29-1 and J is TRBJ2-6, with 7 bases fitting TRBD1. After removal of 6 bases from V and 4 bases from J, the junction contained 0 bases not matched to a gene. The CDR3 is 12 residues long. The germline gives CDR1 SQVTM, CDR2 ANQGSEA. Here the CDR3 DNA reads TGCAGCGTGACAGGGGGGGCCAACGTCCTGACTTTC. Translating it yields CSVTGGANVLTF.

V usage is TRBV9 and J usage is TRBJ2-1; D gene unclear. Germline assignment: CDR1 SGDLS and CDR2 YYNGEE. V lost 2 bases and J 8 bases, leaving 11 bases between the germline ends. The CDR3 is made up of 13 amino acids. DNA for the CDR3: TGTGCCAGCAGCGTGGCAATAGAGGATGAGCAGTTCTTC. This encodes CASSVAIEDEQFF.

This clone has only a few counts. CDR3 in amino acids: CASSLFVQGGEETQYF. CDR3 bases: TGTGCCAGCAGCTTATTCGTCCAGGGCGGGGAAGAGACCCAGTACTTC. The rearrangement uses TRBV7-2 and TRBJ2-5, with D possibly TRBD2 on 6 matching bases. The ends were cut back, 2 bases at V and 3 bases at J, with 16 bases in the middle. This CDR3 contains 16 residues. CDR1 is SGHTA and CDR2 is FQGNSA in the germline V gene. The variable domain in full, with the rest retrieved from reference TRBV7-2 and TRBJ2-5, is GAGVSQSPSNKVTEKGKDVELRCDPISGHTALYWYRQSLGQGLEFLIYFQGNSAPDKSGLPSDRFSAERTGGSVSTLTIQRTQQEDSAVYLCASSLFVQGGEETQYFGPGTRLLVL.

This clone was recorded many times. The V gene is TRBV9, the J gene TRBJ2-6; D unclear. Trimming removed 1 base from V and 8 bases from J, with 10 bases in between. Germline V gene data show CDR1 as SGDLS and CDR2 as YYNGEE. This CDR3 contains 14 residues. The DNA of the CDR3 is TGTGCCAGCAGCGTAACTGTAGGCACCAACGTCCTGACTTTC. It specifies CASSVTVGTNVLTF.

This clone appeared a few times. This chain links TRBV29-1 with TRBJ2-3, with D possibly TRBD1 on 7 matching bases. Between the trimmed V and J ends, which lost 1 base and 5 bases, there was a span of 16 bases. Germline V lookup: CDR1 SQVTM, CDR2 ANQGSEA. The CDR3 is made up of 15 amino acids. The CDR3 is CSVEGAGGGGDTQYF. The CDR3 DNA reads as TGCAGCGTTGAAGGGGCAGGGGGAGGCGGAGATACGCAGTATTTT.

This clone was detected a few times. V is TRBV11-1 and J is TRBJ2-2, with 9 nucleotides matching TRBD1. V lost 5 bases to trimming and J lost 1 base; unmatched junction nucleotides: 2. CDR3 length: 15 amino acids. The germline CDR1 and CDR2 sequences are SGHAT and FQDESV (reference sequence). Written as DNA, the CDR3 is TGTGCCAGCAGCCTGGGACAGGGGAACACCGGGGAGCTGTTTTTT. Translated, it gives CASSLGQGNTGELFF.

This clone turned up a few times. The chain employs TRBV2 and TRBJ2-1; D possibly corresponds to TRBD1 (6 bases). The CDR3 consists of 14 residues. The germline V gene has CDR1 SNHLY and CDR2 FYNNEI. Trimming pared 5 bases from V and 5 bases from J, leaving 13 bases between. CDR3: CASSKTYRDNEQFF. The CDR3 region has the DNA TGTGCCAGCAGTAAAACCTACAGGGACAATGAGCAGTTCTTC.

Only a few counts were recorded for this clone. Other DNA sequences within the sample encode an identical CDR3. This chain connects TRBV9 to TRBJ1-1, with D possibly TRBD1 on 5 matching bases. The CDR3 loop spans 13 amino acids. V gave up 1 base and J gave up 1 base, with 5 bases separating them. Germline CDR1 reads SGDLS; CDR2 reads YYNGEE. CDR3 sequence reads: CASSVTGNTEAFF. Written as DNA, the CDR3 is TGTGCCAGCAGCGTAACAGGGAACACTGAAGCTTTCTTT.

Only a few counts were recorded for this clone. This chain connects TRBV18 to TRBJ2-2; 8 nucleotides align to TRBD1. The trim removed 3 bases at V and 1 base at J, leaving 1 base unmatched. Germline V gene lookup returns CDR1 KGHSH and CDR2 LQKENI. CDR3 length: 15 residues. CDR3 residues: CASSPGTGNTGELFF. Written as DNA, the CDR3 is TGTGCCAGCTCACCCGGGACAGGGAACACCGGGGAGCTGTTTTTT.

The J gene is TRBJ2-4, the V gene TRBV12-2; whether TRBD2, the table's D call, matches the DNA was not checked. TRBV12-2 is a recognized pseudogene. The CDR3 has 13 residues. The CDR3 is CASRSSGGRIQYF. The DNA for the CDR3 is TGTGCAAGTCGCTCCTCCGGGGGTCGTATTCAGTACTTC.